This is a list of T cell receptor beta chains from one sample in a study of regulatory T cells in long-lasting Graves disease. TCRdb re-called the multiplex PCR reads with MiXCR, one entry per CDR3 protein. The table records approximately 300,000 distinct CDR3 sequences, 18% of them present only once. Sequencing was performed on peripheral blood mononuclear cells (PBMCs), taken at new diagnosis, from a patient treated with antithyroid drugs. The receptors derive from a female donor with Graves disease. CDR3s include the opening cysteine and the closing phenylalanine or tryptophan. The order of the fields is D gene, J gene, clone size, V gene, CDR3 protein, CDR3 DNA. D genes are given only for firm matches. The size entry is marked missing in some rows and otherwise reads once, few, many or a size class.

- | TRBJ2-7 | many | TRBV18 | CASSPDLRGDEQYF | TGTGCCAGCTCTCCTGACTTACGAGGAGACGAGCAGTACTTC
- | TRBJ1-2 | many | TRBV20-1 | CSARASFESGYTF | TGCAGTGCTAGAGCTAGTTTTGAGTCTGGCTACACCTTC
TRBD2 | TRBJ2-4 | many | TRBV28 | CASSLPQGGLAGSRNIQYF | TGTGCCAGCAGTTTACCGCAGGGTGGGCTAGCGGGATCGCGCAACATTCAGTACTTC
- | TRBJ1-5 | many | TRBV24-1 | CATSEDRGGSNQPQHF | TGTGCCACCAGTGAGGACCGAGGGGGAAGCAATCAGCCCCAGCATTTT
- | TRBJ1-3 | - | TRBV4-1 | CASSQLWGAGALSGNTIYF | TGCGCCAGCAGCCAACTCTGGGGTGCGGGGGCCCTCTCTGGAAACACCATATATTTT
TRBD2 | TRBJ2-7 | - | TRBV3-1 | CASSPDSSGQMYEQYF | TGTGCCAGCAGCCCCGATTCTAGCGGGCAAATGTACGAGCAGTACTTC
TRBD1 | TRBJ1-2 | many | TRBV9 | CASSPNRGNYGYTF | TGTGCCAGCAGCCCCAACAGGGGGAACTATGGCTACACCTTC
TRBD2 | TRBJ2-2 | many | TRBV9 | CASSSGLAGRLGELFF | TGTGCCAGCAGCTCAGGACTAGCGGGGCGGCTAGGGGAGCTGTTTTTT
TRBD1 | TRBJ1-2 | many | TRBV28 | CASSLSQGQGLNYGYTF | TGTGCCAGCAGTTTGTCCCAGGGACAGGGACTTAACTATGGCTACACCTTC
TRBD2 | TRBJ2-1 | - | TRBV5-1 | CASSTPRLADYNEQFF | TGCGCCAGCAGCACACCAAGACTAGCGGACTACAATGAGCAGTTCTTC
- | TRBJ2-1 | many | TRBV29-1 | CSVRGGGRDNEQFF | TGCAGCGTGAGAGGAGGGGGTCGGGACAATGAGCAGTTCTTC
- | TRBJ1-1 | many | TRBV11-3 | CASSLHTARAFF | TGTGCCAGCAGCTTACACACCGCCCGGGCTTTCTTT
TRBD2 | TRBJ2-7 | many | TRBV6-1 | CASRLAGRSSYEQYF | TGTGCCAGCAGGCTAGCGGGCCGGAGCTCCTACGAGCAGTACTTC
TRBD2 | TRBJ2-1 | - | TRBV28 | CASSLAGETIHNEQFF | TGTGCCAGCAGTTTAGCGGGAGAGACCATTCACAATGAGCAGTTCTTC
TRBD2 | TRBJ2-2 | many | TRBV7-6 | CASSSISGEYTGELFF | TGTGCCAGCAGCTCAATTAGCGGGGAATACACCGGGGAGCTGTTTTTT
TRBD2 | TRBJ2-7 | - | TRBV19 | CASSIGLAGAGHEQYF | TGTGCCAGTAGTATCGGGCTAGCGGGAGCCGGTCACGAGCAGTACTTC
- | TRBJ2-1 | - | TRBV28 | CASNFGVDYNEQFF | TGTGCCAGCAATTTTGGGGTGGACTACAATGAGCAGTTCTTC
TRBD2 | TRBJ2-2 | - | TRBV5-1 | CASRGGTSATGELFF | TGCGCCAGCCGAGGGGGGACTAGCGCCACCGGGGAGCTGTTTTTT
- | TRBJ1-1 | many | TRBV7-9 | CASSLRGSYTEAFF | TGTGCCAGCAGCCTTCGAGGTTCGTACACTGAAGCTTTCTTT
- | TRBJ2-2 | few | TRBV7-8 | CASSLGRDTGELFF | TGTGCCAGCAGCCTTGGGAGAGACACCGGGGAGCTGTTTTTT
- | TRBJ2-2 | many | TRBV6-1 | CASSDAGELFF | TGTGCCAGCAGTGATGCGGGGGAGCTGTTTTTT
- | TRBJ2-1 | many | TRBV30 | CAWSVRTNSYNEQFF | TGTGCCTGGAGTGTACGGACTAACTCCTACAATGAGCAGTTCTTC
- | TRBJ1-1 | few | TRBV5-4 | CASSLGSGVAFF | TGTGCCAGCAGCTTGGGTTCGGGGGTGGCTTTCTTT
TRBD1 | TRBJ2-2 | many | TRBV5-1 | CASSLEGTGHTGELFF | TGCGCCAGCAGCTTGGAGGGGACAGGGCACACCGGGGAGCTGTTTTTT
- | TRBJ2-7 | many | TRBV7-9 | CASSLREWYEQYF | TGTGCCAGCAGCTTGAGGGAGTGGTACGAGCAGTACTTC
- | TRBJ2-5 | - | TRBV12-3/TRBV12-4 | CASSFRGTETQHF | TGTGCCAGCAGCTTCAGGGGTACAGAGACCCAGCACTTC
- | TRBJ2-7 | few | TRBV2 | CATSTARENEQYF | TGTGCCACCAGTACAGCCAGGGAGAACGAGCAGTACTTC
TRBD1 | TRBJ1-1 | - | TRBV19 | CASRDRGTTEAFF | TGTGCCAGTAGGGACAGGGGCACCACTGAAGCTTTCTTT
TRBD2 | TRBJ2-1 | many | TRBV7-3 | CASSLNGPSGSYEQFF | TGTGCCAGCAGCTTAAACGGCCCTAGCGGGAGTTATGAGCAGTTCTTC
- | TRBJ1-5 | - | TRBV7-9 | CASSQNPGTTPFNQPQHF | TGTGCCAGCAGCCAAAATCCCGGGACAACCCCGTTCAATCAGCCCCAGCATTTT
- | TRBJ2-2 | many | TRBV6-5 | CASSYSGTGELFF | TGTGCCAGCAGTTACTCGGGAACCGGGGAGCTGTTTTTT
- | TRBJ1-1 | many | TRBV15 | CATSGTIGMNTEAFF | TGTGCCACCAGCGGGACAATAGGAATGAACACTGAAGCTTTCTTT
TRBD2 | TRBJ2-1 | many | TRBV24-1 | CATSDRYRLAGDYNEQFF | TGTGCCACCAGTGATCGCTACAGACTAGCGGGGGACTACAATGAGCAGTTCTTC
- | TRBJ2-2 | - | TRBV5-4 | CASSPPTGHGTGELFF | TGTGCCAGCAGCCCCCCGACAGGCCATGGCACCGGGGAGCTGTTTTTT
TRBD2 | TRBJ2-7 | many | TRBV9 | CASSDLADPYEQYF | TGTGCCAGCAGCGATCTAGCGGACCCCTACGAGCAGTACTTC
- | TRBJ1-1 | many | TRBV30 | CAWIGAGTEAFF | TGTGCCTGGATCGGGGCGGGCACTGAAGCTTTCTTT
- | TRBJ2-7 | many | TRBV2 | CASRLVRGPGEQYF | TGTGCCAGCAGATTGGTTAGAGGGCCGGGCGAGCAGTACTTC
- | TRBJ2-3 | - | TRBV3-1 | CASSPIHPTDTQYF | TGTGCCAGCAGCCCTATCCACCCCACAGATACGCAGTATTTT
TRBD2 | TRBJ2-1 | many | TRBV28 | CASRLGRGRWAYNEQFF | TGTGCCAGCAGGTTGGGGAGGGGTAGGTGGGCCTACAATGAGCAGTTCTTC
TRBD2 | TRBJ2-4 | many | TRBV7-9 | CASSLGTREIQYF | TGTGCCAGCAGCTTAGGGACTAGGGAGATTCAGTACTTC
TRBD2 | TRBJ2-1 | few | TRBV30 | CAGGLAGGGYEQLF | TGTGCCGGTGGACTAGCGGGAGGAGGGTATGAGCAGCTCTTC
- | TRBJ2-2 | many | TRBV7-3 | CASSSTRLSGELFF | TGTGCCAGCAGCTCAACGAGGCTATCCGGGGAGCTGTTTTTT
- | TRBJ2-1 | - | TRBV20-1 | CSARLASDNEQFF | TGCAGTGCTAGACTAGCATCCGACAATGAGCAGTTCTTC
- | TRBJ1-4 | - | TRBV29-1 | CSVEVQGREKLFF | TGCAGCGTTGAAGTCCAGGGAAGAGAAAAACTGTTTTTT
- | TRBJ2-7 | many | TRBV12-3/TRBV12-4 | CASRGLYEQYF | TGTGCCAGCAGGGGGCTTTACGAGCAGTACTTC
- | TRBJ1-5 | many | TRBV6-2/TRBV6-3 | CASSYTVGSNQPQHF | TGTGCCAGCAGTTACACAGTAGGTAGCAATCAGCCCCAGCATTTT
TRBD2 | TRBJ2-7 | many | TRBV19 | CASSIVAGETYEQYF | TGTGCCAGTAGTATAGTAGCGGGGGAGACCTACGAGCAGTACTTC